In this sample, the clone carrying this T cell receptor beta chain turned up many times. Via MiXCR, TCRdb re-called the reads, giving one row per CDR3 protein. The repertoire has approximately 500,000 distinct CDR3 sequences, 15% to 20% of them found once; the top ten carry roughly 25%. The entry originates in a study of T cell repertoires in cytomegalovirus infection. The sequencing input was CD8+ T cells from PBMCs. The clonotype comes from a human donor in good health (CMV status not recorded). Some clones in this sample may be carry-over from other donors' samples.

The CDR3 nucleotides are TGTGCCAGCAGTACAGCGAGACGATACTACGAGCAGTACTTC. This translates into CASSTARRYYEQYF. The chain recombines TRBV6-2 or TRBV6-3 with TRBJ2-7; D is undetermined. Per germline, CDR1 MNHEY and CDR2 SVGEGT. V gave up 5 bases and J gave up 3 bases, with 14 bases separating them. The CDR3 has 14 residues.